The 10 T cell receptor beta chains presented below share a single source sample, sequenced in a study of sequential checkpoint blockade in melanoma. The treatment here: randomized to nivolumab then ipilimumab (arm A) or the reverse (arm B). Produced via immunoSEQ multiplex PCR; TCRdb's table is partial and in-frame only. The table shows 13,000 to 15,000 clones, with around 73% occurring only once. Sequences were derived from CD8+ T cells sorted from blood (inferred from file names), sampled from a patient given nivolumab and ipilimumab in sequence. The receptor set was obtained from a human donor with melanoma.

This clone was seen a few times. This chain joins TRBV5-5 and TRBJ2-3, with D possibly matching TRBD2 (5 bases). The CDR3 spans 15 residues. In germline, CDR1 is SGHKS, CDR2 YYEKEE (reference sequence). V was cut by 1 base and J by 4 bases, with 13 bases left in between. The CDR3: CASSLIGLMADTQYF. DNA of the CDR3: TGTGCCAGCAGCTTGATAGGACTTATGGCAGATACGCAGTATTTT.

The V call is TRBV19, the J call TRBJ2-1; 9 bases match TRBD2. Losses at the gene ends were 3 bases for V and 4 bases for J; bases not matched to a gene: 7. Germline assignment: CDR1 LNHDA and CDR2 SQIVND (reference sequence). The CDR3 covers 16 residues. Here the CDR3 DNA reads TGTGCCAGTAGTATCACCGCTAGCGGGGATTACAATGAGCAGTTCTTC. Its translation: CASSITASGDYNEQFF.

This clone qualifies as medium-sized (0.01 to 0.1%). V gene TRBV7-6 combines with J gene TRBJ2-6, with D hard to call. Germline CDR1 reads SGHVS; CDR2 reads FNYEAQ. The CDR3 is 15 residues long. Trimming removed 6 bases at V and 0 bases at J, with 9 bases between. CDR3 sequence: CASSPIFSGANVLTF. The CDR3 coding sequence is TGTGCCAGCAGTCCTATCTTCTCTGGGGCCAACGTCCTGACTTTC.

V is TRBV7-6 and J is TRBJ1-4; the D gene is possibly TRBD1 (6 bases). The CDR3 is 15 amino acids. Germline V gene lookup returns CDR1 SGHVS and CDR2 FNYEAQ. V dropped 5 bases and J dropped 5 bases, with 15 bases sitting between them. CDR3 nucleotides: TGTGCCAGCAGCCGAAACAGGGTGGAAAATGAAAAACTGTTTTTT. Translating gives CASSRNRVENEKLFF.

The CDR3 bases are TGTGCCAGCAGCGGGAGCCTCGGTGGGACCGGGGAGCTGTTTTTT. This codes for CASSGSLGGTGELFF. V gene TRBV7-9 combines with J gene TRBJ2-2; D possibly corresponds to TRBD2 (5 bases). Deletions cut 5 bases from V and 5 bases from J, with 15 bases between. Per the germline V gene, CDR1 is SEHNR and CDR2 is FQNEAQ (reference sequence). CDR3 size: 15 residues.

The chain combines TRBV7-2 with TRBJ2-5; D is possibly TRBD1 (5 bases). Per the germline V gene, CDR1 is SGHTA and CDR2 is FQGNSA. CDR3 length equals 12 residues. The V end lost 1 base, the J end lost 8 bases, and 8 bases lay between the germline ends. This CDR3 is CASSLGGPTQYF. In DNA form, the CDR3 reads TGTGCCAGCAGCTTAGGGGGCCCAACCCAGTACTTC.

CDR3 sequence (DNA): TGTGCCAGCAGTAATCCATACAGGGGAAACACTGAAGCTTTCTTT. Translated: CASSNPYRGNTEAFF. V gene TRBV6-5 combines with J gene TRBJ1-1; 7 bases are shared with TRBD1. CDR1 and CDR2 from the germline V gene are MNHEY and SVGAGI. The CDR3 runs 15 residues. J lost 2 bases, V lost 5 bases, and 8 bases had no gene match.

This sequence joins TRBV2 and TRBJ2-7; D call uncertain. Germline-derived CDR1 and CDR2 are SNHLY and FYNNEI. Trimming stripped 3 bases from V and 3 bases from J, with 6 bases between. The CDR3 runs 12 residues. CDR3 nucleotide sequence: TGTGCCAGCAGTGATGGCCTCTACGAGCAGTACTTC. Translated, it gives CASSDGLYEQYF.

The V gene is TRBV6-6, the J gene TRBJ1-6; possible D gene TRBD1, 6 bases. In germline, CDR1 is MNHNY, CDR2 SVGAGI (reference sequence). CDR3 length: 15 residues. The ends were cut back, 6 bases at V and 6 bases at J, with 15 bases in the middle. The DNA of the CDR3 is TGTGCCAGCAGCTTGACAGGTGCCCTTAATTCACCCCTCCACTTT. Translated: CASSLTGALNSPLHF.

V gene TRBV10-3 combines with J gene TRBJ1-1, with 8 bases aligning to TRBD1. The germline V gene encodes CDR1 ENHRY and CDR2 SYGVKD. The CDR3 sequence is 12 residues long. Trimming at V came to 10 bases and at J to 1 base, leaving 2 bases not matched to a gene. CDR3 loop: CATRGPNTEAFF. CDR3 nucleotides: TGTGCCACCAGGGGGCCGAACACTGAAGCTTTCTTT.